The 19 T cell receptor beta chains below were found in one sample sequenced in a study of cytomegalovirus exposure and HLA in healthy donors. The PCR was carried out with 60 Vbeta primers and 13 Jbeta primers. TCRdb's copy holds only in-frame clones and misses some; the assay was immunoSEQ multiplex PCR. The sample consists of about 140,000 clones, approximately 82% of them appearing once. Sequencing was carried out using PBMCs. These TCRs come from a man aged 25 to 40 in good health and CMV-seropositive.

Comment on this clone: In this CDR3 the conserved last residue, phenylalanine or tryptophan, is missing, so a read error is likely. This chain connects TRBV6-5 to TRBJ1-1, with TRBD1 matching 7 bases. V was pared by 2 bases and J by 4 bases, with 1 base of the junction left unmatched. Germline V gives CDR1 MNHEY, CDR2 SVGAGI. The CDR3 consists of 13 residues. CDR3 nucleotide sequence: TGTGCCAGCAGTTACCCAGGGGGCACTGAAGCTTTCCTT. This encodes CASSYPGGTEAFL.

The J gene is TRBJ2-7, the V gene TRBV5-4; 9 nucleotides align to TRBD2. The CDR3 is made up of 15 amino acids. Germline V lookup: CDR1 SGHNT, CDR2 YYREEE (reference sequence). The V segment lost 1 base and the J segment 5 bases; nucleotides outside the gene matches: 7. The DNA for the CDR3 is TGTGCCAGCAGCTTGTTGGCGGGAGGGCCCCACGAGCAGTACTTC. Residues: CASSLLAGGPHEQYF.

This clone was recorded only once. The chain employs TRBV7-6 and TRBJ2-5, with D possibly TRBD2 on 5 matching bases. This CDR3 spans 19 amino acids. Looked up from germline, CDR1 is SGHVS and CDR2 is FNYEAQ. V was pared by 0 bases and J by 0 bases, with 20 bases between. The CDR3 loop is CASSLAVEGPPLDQETQYF. The CDR3 DNA reads as TGTGCCAGCAGCTTAGCGGTAGAGGGCCCACCCCTTGACCAAGAGACCCAGTACTTC.

This rearrangement joins TRBV6-1 to TRBJ2-7, with a tentative D call TRBD2 (5 bases). CDR1 and CDR2 from the germline V gene are MNHNS and SASEGT. V lost 3 bases, J lost 5 bases, and 14 bases lay in between. The CDR3 covers 14 residues. The CDR3: CASSERAPRNEQYF. In DNA, the CDR3 is TGTGCCAGCAGTGAGCGGGCCCCGCGGAACGAGCAGTACTTC.

The V and J genes are TRBV28 and TRBJ1-6; D is ambiguous. Deletions cut 3 bases from V and 10 bases from J, with 16 bases between. CDR1 is MDHEN and CDR2 is SYDVKM in the germline V gene. The CDR3 consists of 15 residues. This CDR3 is CASSFPTVPISPLHF. In DNA, the CDR3 is TGTGCCAGCAGTTTCCCAACCGTACCTATCTCACCCCTCCACTTT.

This clone was seen a few times. This sequence joins TRBV5-1 and TRBJ1-2, with 9 bases that match TRBD1. There are 15 residues in the CDR3. Germline V gives CDR1 SGHRS, CDR2 YFSETQ. V lost 0 bases and J lost 3; bases outside the gene matches: 3. The CDR3 region has the DNA TGCGCCAGCAGCTTGGGCCGGGACAGGGACTATGGCTACACCTTC. Encoded protein: CASSLGRDRDYGYTF.

This chain joins TRBV25-1 and TRBJ1-1, with D perhaps matching TRBD1 (6 bases). V gave up 4 bases and J gave up 0 bases, with 21 bases separating them. The CDR3 covers 18 residues. Per the germline V gene, CDR1 is MGHDK and CDR2 is SYGVNS. CDR3 sequence reads: CASSASLGAGSLNTEAFF. The CDR3 region has the DNA TGTGCCAGCAGTGCTTCCTTGGGGGCTGGGTCTTTGAACACTGAAGCTTTCTTT. Full variable domain (missing parts from reference TRBV25-1 and TRBJ1-1): EADIYQTPRYLVIGTGKKITLECSQTMGHDKMYWYQQDPGMELHLIHYSYGVNSTEKGDLSSESTVSRIRTEHFPLTLESARPSHTSQYLCASSASLGAGSLNTEAFFGQGTRLTVV.

The rearrangement joins TRBV28 to TRBJ1-6, with 7 nucleotides matching TRBD1. Germline CDR1 reads MDHEN; CDR2 reads SYDVKM. J lost 2 bases, V lost 6 bases, and 10 bases had no gene match. The CDR3 runs to 17 residues. Here the CDR3 reads CASRPRDQGAYNSPLHF. CDR3 DNA sequence: TGTGCCAGCAGACCACGCGATCAGGGGGCCTATAATTCACCCCTCCACTTT. Full variable domain (remainder filled in from reference TRBV28 and TRBJ1-6): DVKVTQSSRYLVKRTGEKVFLECVQDMDHENMFWYRQDPGLGLRLIYFSYDVKMKEKGDIPEGYSVSREKKERFSLILESASTNQTSMYLCASRPRDQGAYNSPLHFGNGTRLTVT.

The V gene is TRBV7-9, the J gene TRBJ2-5; 7 bases agree with TRBD1. V lost 5 bases, J lost 0 bases, and 9 bases stayed unmatched. The length of the CDR3 is 16 residues. Per germline, CDR1 SEHNR and CDR2 FQNEAQ (reference sequence). The DNA for the CDR3 is TGTGCCAGCAGCCCACCCGGACAGGTGTACCAAGAGACCCAGTACTTC. The encoded protein is CASSPPGQVYQETQYF.

This chain uses TRBV6-1 with TRBJ1-4, with 8 nucleotides matching TRBD1. Per germline, CDR1 MNHNS and CDR2 SASEGT. V shed 1 base and J 6 bases; nucleotides not matched to a gene: 4. The CDR3 runs 15 residues. The CDR3 protein is CASSEGTGGDEKLFF. Written as DNA, the CDR3 is TGTGCCAGCAGTGAAGGAACAGGGGGAGATGAAAAACTGTTTTTT.

The genes are TRBV21-1 and TRBJ2-7; the table's TRBD1 call for D was not verified on the DNA. TRBV21-1 counts as a pseudogene. This CDR3 has 14 amino acids. Here the CDR3 reads CASSKSPGGYEQYF. Written as DNA, the CDR3 is TGTGCCAGCAGCAAATCCCCAGGGGGCTACGAGCAGTACTTC.

The V call is TRBV5-4, the J call TRBJ2-7; 10 bases match TRBD2. This CDR3 region has 15 residues. Looked up from germline, CDR1 is SGHNT and CDR2 is YYREEE (reference sequence). V trimming: 4 bases; J trimming: 2 bases; junction bases outside the gene matches: 6. CDR3 DNA sequence: TGTGCCAGCAGCATAACCGGGACTAGCGCCTACGAGCAGTACTTC. It is translated as CASSITGTSAYEQYF.

This clone was detected a few times. The chain recombines TRBV28 with TRBJ1-1; D is undetermined. The CDR3 has 13 residues. V was cut by 5 bases and J by 5 bases, with 12 bases left in between. The germline V gene has CDR1 MDHEN and CDR2 SYDVKM. The CDR3 here is CASSPGAGTEAFF. Here the CDR3 DNA reads TGTGCCAGCAGTCCGGGAGCGGGTACTGAAGCTTTCTTT.

In its sample, this clone was seen a few times. J is TRBJ2-7 and V is TRBV7-9, with D perhaps matching TRBD2 (6 bases). Germline CDR1 SEHNR, CDR2 FQNEAQ (reference sequence). CDR3 length: 13 residues. V gave up 3 bases and J gave up 5 bases, with 11 bases separating them. The CDR3 DNA sequence: TGTGCCAGCAGCTTGGAGGGCTGGAACGAGCAGTACTTC. Amino acids: CASSLEGWNEQYF.

This clone was seen once. This rearrangement joins TRBV28 to TRBJ2-4; a weak D match, TRBD1 (6 bases). The V gene's germline CDR1 is MDHEN and CDR2 SYDVKM. The V and J ends lost 6 bases and 2 bases respectively, with 8 bases between them. The CDR3 is 13 residues long. CDR3 loop: CASRQGSKNIQYF. As DNA, the CDR3 is TGTGCCAGCAGACAGGGATCCAAAAACATTCAGTACTTC. Full variable domain (remainder filled in from reference TRBV28 and TRBJ2-4): DVKVTQSSRYLVKRTGEKVFLECVQDMDHENMFWYRQDPGLGLRLIYFSYDVKMKEKGDIPEGYSVSREKKERFSLILESASTNQTSMYLCASRQGSKNIQYFGAGTRLSVL.

This chain's CDR3 is CASSLGMTSGRGTYEQYF. Here the CDR3 DNA reads TGTGCCAGCAGCTTAGGGATGACTAGCGGGAGAGGGACCTACGAGCAGTACTTC. V usage is TRBV11-2 and J usage is TRBJ2-7; TRBD2 aligns across 12 bases. The CDR3 is 18 residues long. Unmatched junction bases numbered 9, after V lost 1 base and J lost 2 bases. The germline V gene encodes CDR1 SGHAT and CDR2 FQNNGV.

This clone was counted a few times. This chain connects TRBV18 to TRBJ2-3; D perhaps matches TRBD2 (5 bases). Germline loops: CDR1 KGHSH, CDR2 LQKENI. The V and J ends lost 3 bases and 4 bases respectively, with 14 bases between them. This CDR3 contains 15 residues. The CDR3 nucleotides read TGTGCCAGCTCACCGGGAGACTCCTACCCAGATACGCAGTATTTT. Translating it yields CASSPGDSYPDTQYF.

The chain joins TRBV15 to TRBJ2-7; 8 bases agree with TRBD1. Germline values: CDR1 LNHNV, CDR2 YYDKDF (reference sequence). The CDR3 loop spans 15 amino acids. With V trimmed by 4 bases and J by 4 bases, 9 bases remained unmatched. Written as DNA, the CDR3 is TGTGCCACCAGCACACCCGGGACAGGACTTTACGAGCAGTACTTC. Translating it yields CATSTPGTGLYEQYF.

The rearrangement uses TRBV2 and TRBJ2-6; perhaps TRBD2 as D (5 bases). The V end was cut by 4 bases, the J end by 2 bases, with 12 bases between. The germline CDR1 and CDR2 sequences are SNHLY and FYNNEI. This CDR3 spans 16 amino acids. CDR3 region: CASSVRGAAGANVLTF. The CDR3 nucleotides are TGTGCCAGCAGTGTCCGGGGAGCAGCTGGGGCCAACGTCCTGACTTTC.